This TCR beta chain was observed in a study of blood T cell repertoires in COVID-19. This table comes from immunoSEQ multiplex PCR, and its TCRdb copy is limited to in-frame clones, with some not included. The data contain tens of thousands of clones, approximately 88% of them singletons. V was clipped by 4 bases and J by 1 base; unmatched bases: 10. The CDR3 runs to 17 residues. Per germline, CDR1 SGHRS and CDR2 YFSETQ. The TCR was taken from a man aged 50-59 years with active COVID-19. The chain couples TRBV5-1 to TRBJ2-2, with 7 bases identical to TRBD2. The source material was peripheral blood. The CDR3 DNA reads TGCGCCAGCAGCCCCCTACAGCGGGGTTTGAACACCGGGGAGCTGTTTTTT. It yields the protein CASSPLQRGLNTGELFF.